Given below is one T cell receptor beta chain in context. Its specificity is unknown. This specimen belongs to a study of T cell clonotyping in hematopoietic cell transplantation. Assay: immunoSEQ multiplex PCR; the TCRdb copy retains only in-frame clones and omits some. Of over 15,000 clones listed, 92% were seen once; the top ten hold roughly 5.4%. Study-wide findings and caveats: No sorting was done, leaving CD4 and CD8 contributions mixed. At the given depth, recipient repertoires were over 95% de novo clonotypes. Pathologically expanded recipient clonotypes increased progressively from day 30 to day 180 as diversity fell. Broader posttransplant TCR repertoire diversity was predicted by graft donor and pretransplant recipient Inverse Simpson Index values.

V was shortened by 4 bases and J by 0 bases, with 19 bases between the two germline ends. The CDR3 length is 18 residues. Germline values: CDR1 GTSNPN, CDR2 SVGIG (reference sequence). The clonotype was recovered from a man aged 40-49 years in good health. Some clones in this sample may be carry-over from other donors' samples. V and J are TRBV30 and TRBJ2-6, with a weak D call TRBD2 (5 bases). The sequenced material came from peripheral blood mononuclear cells. CDR3 sequence (DNA): TGTGCCTGGATCGGCGGGCGGTTCCCGGGCTCTGGGGCCAACGTCCTGACTTTC. This encodes CAWIGGRFPGSGANVLTF.